The rows below give T cell receptor beta chains drawn from one sample of a study of cytomegalovirus exposure and HLA in healthy donors. Sequencing was performed with immunoSEQ multiplex PCR; in TCRdb, only in-frame clones are kept and a portion is missing. This sample carries around 170,000 clones, more than 75% of them seen once, and the ten largest clones take 2% to 3%. Material for sequencing was PBMCs. These receptors came from a woman under 40 in good health and CMV-seropositive. CDR3s include the opening cysteine and the closing phenylalanine or tryptophan. The D gene is left open where the match is weak. Clone size is given for some rows only: seen once, a few or many times, or a class if the clone is expanded.

CDR3 length	D gene	V gene	J gene	clone size	CDR3 protein	CDR3 DNA
13	-	TRBV27	TRBJ2-3	-	CASRPLAMNTQYF	TGTGCCAGCAGGCCCCTAGCTATGAATACGCAGTATTTT
16	-	TRBV14	TRBJ2-3	-	CASSRVTGFRGDTQYF	TGTGCCAGCAGCCGGGTAACCGGGTTTCGCGGAGATACGCAGTATTTT
15	-	TRBV11-2	TRBJ2-7	-	CASSSPPDSSYEQYF	TGTGCCAGCAGCTCACCTCCGGACAGCTCCTACGAGCAGTACTTC
15	TRBD2	TRBV4-1	TRBJ2-7	-	CASSGGLAVTYEQYF	TGCGCCAGCAGCGGCGGACTAGCGGTGACATACGAGCAGTACTTC
16	-	TRBV28	TRBJ2-3	-	CASSLWAGRFTDTQYF	TGTGCCAGCAGTTTATGGGCAGGTCGATTCACAGATACGCAGTATTTT
19	TRBD2	TRBV7-2	TRBJ2-3	-	CASSLVGYSGGASTDTQYF	TGTGCCAGCAGCTTAGTAGGCTATAGCGGGGGGGCTAGCACAGATACGCAGTATTTT
15	-	TRBV4-3	TRBJ2-1	once	CASSQDGSSYNEQFF	TGCGCCAGCAGCCAAGATGGTAGTTCATACAATGAGCAGTTCTTC
15	-	TRBV11-1	TRBJ2-1	few	CASSFLRTSYNEQFF	TGTGCCAGCAGCTTCCTTCGGACATCCTACAATGAGCAGTTCTTC
14	-	TRBV6-5	TRBJ2-4	-	CASSHKAELNIQYF	TGTGCCAGCAGTCATAAAGCGGAACTAAACATTCAGTACTTC
15	TRBD2	TRBV5-5	TRBJ2-7	few	CASSLVSGGVYEQYF	TGTGCCAGCAGCTTGGTGAGCGGGGGGGTTTACGAGCAGTACTTC
13	TRBD1	TRBV5-1	TRBJ1-1	few	CASRWTGDTEAFF	TGCGCCAGCAGGTGGACAGGGGACACTGAAGCTTTCTTT
14	TRBD2	TRBV6-1	TRBJ2-3	-	CASSAGGPADTQYF	TGTGCCAGCAGTGCGGGGGGGCCAGCAGATACGCAGTATTTT
13	-	TRBV30	TRBJ1-6	-	CAWRGGVEAPLHF	TGTGCCTGGAGGGGGGGGGTCGAGGCACCCCTCCACTTT
12	-	TRBV10-3	TRBJ2-1	-	CAISERGDEQFF	TGTGCCATCAGTGAGAGGGGCGATGAGCAGTTCTTC
15	-	TRBV6-4	TRBJ2-1	many	CASSDTGDGGNEQFF	TGTGCCAGCAGTGACACGGGGGACGGGGGTAATGAGCAGTTCTTC
16	TRBD2	TRBV9	TRBJ2-5	few	CASSPYRGGRGETQYF	TGTGCCAGCAGCCCCTACCGCGGGGGGCGCGGGGAGACCCAGTACTTC
15	-	TRBV10-1	TRBJ2-3	-	CASSRDGGPGDTQYF	TGCGCCAGCAGTAGAGACGGGGGGCCAGGGGATACGCAGTATTTT
15	-	TRBV9	TRBJ2-5	-	CASSPDQGGKETQYF	TGTGCCAGCAGCCCCGACCAGGGGGGCAAGGAGACCCAGTACTTC
18	TRBD2	TRBV27	TRBJ2-7	-	CASSSRTSGLPNFREQYF	TGTGCCAGCAGTTCGCGGACTAGCGGATTGCCGAACTTTCGCGAGCAGTACTTC
12	-	TRBV5-1	TRBJ2-7	-	CASSLVGNEQYF	TGCGCCAGCAGCTTGGTCGGTAACGAGCAGTACTTC
15	TRBD1	TRBV7-2	TRBJ1-1	-	CASSFRDRRNTEAFF	TGTGCCAGCAGCTTCAGGGACAGGAGAAACACTGAAGCTTTCTTT
15	-	TRBV6-4	TRBJ2-2	-	CASSEGNSNTGELFF	TGTGCCAGCAGTGAGGGCAATTCGAACACCGGGGAGCTGTTTTTT
13	-	TRBV4-1	TRBJ1-4	-	CASSLLTGEKLFF	TGCGCCAGCAGCCTCTTAACAGGTGAAAAACTGTTTTTT
16	TRBD2	TRBV11-3	TRBJ2-3	-	CASSQGLAGHTDTQYF	TGTGCCAGCAGCCAGGGACTAGCGGGGCACACAGATACGCAGTATTTT
15	-	TRBV21-1	TRBJ2-1	-	CASSTLAWGKDEQFF	TGTGCCAGCAGCACCCTAGCTTGGGGAAAGGATGAGCAGTTCTTC
13	TRBD2	TRBV10-3	TRBJ2-5	-	CATASGEVETQYF	TGTGCCACCGCGAGCGGGGAAGTCGAGACCCAGTACTTC
16	TRBD1	TRBV15	TRBJ1-2	-	CATSRESDGQGDGYTF	TGTGCCACCAGCAGAGAGAGCGACGGGCAGGGGGATGGCTACACCTTC